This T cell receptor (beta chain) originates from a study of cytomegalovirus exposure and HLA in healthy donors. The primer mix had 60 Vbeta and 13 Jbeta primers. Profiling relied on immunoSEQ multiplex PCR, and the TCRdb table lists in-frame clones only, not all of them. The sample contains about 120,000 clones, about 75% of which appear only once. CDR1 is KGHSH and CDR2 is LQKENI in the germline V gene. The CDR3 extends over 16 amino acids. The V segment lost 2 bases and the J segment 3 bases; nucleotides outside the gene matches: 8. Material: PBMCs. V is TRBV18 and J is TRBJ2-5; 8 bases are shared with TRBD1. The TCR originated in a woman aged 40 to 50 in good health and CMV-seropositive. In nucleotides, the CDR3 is TGTGCCAGCTCACCAGTTGGCAGGGGGCTTGAAGAGACCCAGTACTTC. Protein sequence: CASSPVGRGLEETQYF. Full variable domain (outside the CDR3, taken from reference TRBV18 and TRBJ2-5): NAGVMQNPRHLVRRRGQEARLRCSPMKGHSHVYWYRQLPEEGLKFMVYLQKENIIDESGMPKERFSAEFPKEGPSILRIQQVVRGDSAAYFCASSPVGRGLEETQYFGPGTRLLVL.